This T cell receptor (beta chain) stems from a study of cytomegalovirus exposure and HLA in healthy donors. Generated by immunoSEQ multiplex PCR, the TCRdb table keeps only in-frame clones and is missing some. In the table there are about 220,000 clones, 75% to 90% of which are singletons. Germline V gene sequence: CDR1 WNHNN, CDR2 SYGVQD (reference sequence). Trimming took 2 bases from V and 11 from J, leaving 12 bases between them. This CDR3 has 12 amino acids. This receptor was identified in a woman in her 30s in good health and CMV-seropositive. The V and J genes are TRBV10-1 and TRBJ1-1; no clear D gene. The sequencing sample was made of PBMCs. The chain's CDR3 is CASSEGSLGAFF. CDR3 DNA sequence: TGCGCCAGCAGTGAGGGCAGTTTGGGTGCTTTCTTT.